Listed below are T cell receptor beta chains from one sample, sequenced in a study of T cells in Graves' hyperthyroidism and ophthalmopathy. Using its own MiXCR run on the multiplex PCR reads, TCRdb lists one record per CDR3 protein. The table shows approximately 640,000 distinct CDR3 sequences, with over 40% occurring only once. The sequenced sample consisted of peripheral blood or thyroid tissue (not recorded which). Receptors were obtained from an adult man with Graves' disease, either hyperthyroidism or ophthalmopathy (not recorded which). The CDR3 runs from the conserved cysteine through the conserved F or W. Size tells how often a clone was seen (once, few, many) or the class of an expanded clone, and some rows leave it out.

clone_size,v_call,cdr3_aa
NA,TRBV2,CASSYMRTESNQPQHF
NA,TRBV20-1,CSAKRAGTIYNSPLHF
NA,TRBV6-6,CASMVDPSNTEAFF
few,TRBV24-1,CATSDSPGQGNYGYTF
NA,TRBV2,CASKRTGGVEQYF
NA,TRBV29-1,CSSNRGREQPQHF
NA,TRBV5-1,CASSLPRDLRTDTQYF
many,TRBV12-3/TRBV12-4,CASTPSGTGDGYTF
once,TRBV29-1,CSYPHSSGNTIYF
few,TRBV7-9,CASSLRTSGGGNEQYF
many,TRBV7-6,CASTLTAGGREQYF
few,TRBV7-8,CASSSRQLYNQPQHF
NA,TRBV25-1,CARDPAGPNSPLHF
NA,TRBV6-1,CASSINPGRGSGNTIYF
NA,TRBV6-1,CASSEQWGGAEKLFF
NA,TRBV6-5,CASRGNSGNTIYF
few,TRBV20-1,CSARDVGGNTIYF
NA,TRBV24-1,CATTGTNEKLFF
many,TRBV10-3,CAISEGPEKYQETQYF
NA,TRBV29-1,CSVEVGIEQYF
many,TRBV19,CASSWAAEQYF
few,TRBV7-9,CASSPRDLQETQYF
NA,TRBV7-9,CASSLEVAGGEQYF
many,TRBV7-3,CASSLTAGEQYF
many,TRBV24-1,CATSDGTDSNQPQHF
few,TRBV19,CASLSTDKFYGYTF
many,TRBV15,CATSRDRVTEAFF
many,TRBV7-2,CASSLTRGRSETQYF
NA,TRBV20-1,CSASGTGEKLFF
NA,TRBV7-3,CASSQDWTPQETQYF
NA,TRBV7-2,CASSRQGRGNQPQHF
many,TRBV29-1,CSVRDNNSPLHF
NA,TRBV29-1,CSLGTGGGEKLFF
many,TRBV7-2,CASSLSRGSSYNSPLHF
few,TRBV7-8,CASSRSGEDHEQYF
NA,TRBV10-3,CAISEKGSSISF